Included here is one T cell receptor (beta chain) sequence, with context. Its antigen remains unknown. This specimen belongs to a study of CD8 T cells in ankylosing spondylitis. Regarding the study as a whole: A TCR beta motif of about eight highly homologous variants appeared characteristic of ankylosing spondylitis blood.

The CDR3 runs to 16 residues. The V gene end was trimmed by 7 bases and the J gene end by 8 bases; junction bases not matched to a gene: 12. Germline CDR1 and CDR2: LNHDA and SQIVND (reference sequence). TCRdb re-analysed the 5' RACE reads in MiXCR, keeping a single row per CDR3 protein. Of about 220,000 distinct CDR3 sequences detected, approximately 7.4% appear once; the ten largest clones hold 11% to 15%. The TCR originated in a male donor with ankylosing spondylitis. The sequenced material came from blood, either unsorted or a sorted T cell fraction (not recorded which). The rearrangement uses TRBV19 and TRBJ1-6, with 9 bases fitting TRBD1. In DNA, the CDR3 is TGTGCCAGTACCCCAAAGGGACAGGGAGGCTATTCACCCCTCCACTTT. Its translation: CASTPKGQGGYSPLHF.